Below are 28 T cell receptor beta chains sequenced from a single sample in a study of control samples from healthy donors and cancer patients. TCRdb's copy holds only in-frame clones and misses some; the assay was immunoSEQ multiplex PCR. Of about 100,000 clones in the sample, about 89% were seen once. Sequencing was done on a sample of blood. Receptors originate from a man aged 25 to 40 in good health.

This clone was seen just once. This chain uses TRBV7-2 with TRBJ2-5; D not resolved. V was trimmed by 1 base and J by 4 bases, leaving 10 bases between them. The CDR3 totals 14 residues. In germline, CDR1 is SGHTA, CDR2 FQGNSA. The CDR3 region is CASSLDRGSETQYF. CDR3 sequence (DNA): TGTGCCAGCAGCTTAGATAGAGGATCAGAGACCCAGTACTTC. Full variable domain (rest looked up from reference TRBV7-2 and TRBJ2-5): GAGVSQSPSNKVTEKGKDVELRCDPISGHTALYWYRQSLGQGLEFLIYFQGNSAPDKSGLPSDRFSAERTGGSVSTLTIQRTQQEDSAVYLCASSLDRGSETQYFGPGTRLLVL.

The rearrangement uses TRBV6-2 or TRBV6-3 and TRBJ1-4; D remains ambiguous. The germline V gene has CDR1 MNHEY and CDR2 SVGEGT. This CDR3 has 14 residues. Trimming took off 2 bases at V and 3 bases at J, with 7 bases between the two ends. Here the CDR3 DNA reads TGTGCCAGCAGTTACAGAGGGCCTAATGAAAAACTGTTTTTT. It is translated as CASSYRGPNEKLFF.

This chain joins TRBV18 and TRBJ1-1; possibly TRBD1 for D (5 bases). Germline V gene data show CDR1 as KGHSH and CDR2 as LQKENI. The germline V and J ends were trimmed by 1 base and 1 base, with 10 bases remaining between them. The CDR3 sequence is 15 residues long. This chain's CDR3 is CASSPRQTQNTEAFF. The CDR3, as DNA: TGTGCCAGCTCACCACGACAGACCCAGAACACTGAAGCTTTCTTT. Variable domain in full (rest from reference TRBV18 and TRBJ1-1): NAGVMQNPRHLVRRRGQEARLRCSPMKGHSHVYWYRQLPEEGLKFMVYLQKENIIDESGMPKERFSAEFPKEGPSILRIQQVVRGDSAAYFCASSPRQTQNTEAFFGQGTRLTVV.

This rearrangement joins TRBV18 to TRBJ1-1; no clear D gene. In germline, CDR1 is KGHSH, CDR2 LQKENI. The V end was cut by 4 bases, the J end by 2 bases, with 11 bases between. The CDR3 totals 14 residues. CDR3 coding DNA: TGTGCCAGCTCACGCGCCAACCAAAACACTGAAGCTTTCTTT. Its translation: CASSRANQNTEAFF.

J is TRBJ2-7 and V is TRBV28, with D possibly matching TRBD1 (5 bases). From germline, CDR1 is MDHEN and CDR2 SYDVKM. V lost 6 bases to trimming and J lost 3 bases, with 9 bases between them. There are 12 residues in the CDR3. The DNA of the CDR3 is TGTGCCAGCAGAGGGGCATACTACGAGCAGTACTTC. Protein product: CASRGAYYEQYF. The entire variable domain, with the rest obtained from reference TRBV28 and TRBJ2-7, is as follows: DVKVTQSSRYLVKRTGEKVFLECVQDMDHENMFWYRQDPGLGLRLIYFSYDVKMKEKGDIPEGYSVSREKKERFSLILESASTNQTSMYLCASRGAYYEQYFGPGTRLTVT.

This chain joins TRBV19 and TRBJ1-1, with D uncertain. CDR1 LNHDA and CDR2 SQIVND come from the germline V gene (reference sequence). V shed 7 bases and J shed 3 bases, with 15 bases lying between them. The CDR3 runs to 14 residues. The CDR3 loop is CASKKQKADTEAFF. CDR3 in DNA: TGTGCCAGTAAGAAACAGAAGGCGGACACTGAAGCTTTCTTT.

This clone was recorded once. CDR3 amino acids: CAWGFRVNEKLFF. The CDR3 region has the DNA TGTGCCTGGGGTTTTAGGGTGAATGAAAAACTGTTTTTT. V and J are TRBV30 and TRBJ1-4; D unclear. V lost 5 bases to trimming and J lost 5 bases, with 12 bases between them. In germline, CDR1 is GTSNPN, CDR2 SVGIG (reference sequence). The CDR3 runs 13 residues.

This clone has a handful of counts. This chain connects TRBV4-3 to TRBJ2-1; D possibly corresponds to TRBD2 (6 bases). Germline loops: CDR1 LGHNA, CDR2 YSLEER. Trimming left V 3 bases short and J 8 bases short, with 17 bases between. This CDR3 is 15 amino acids long. The CDR3 region is CASSQGSGGFDEQFF. The DNA of the CDR3 is TGCGCCAGCAGCCAGGGTAGCGGTGGGTTCGATGAGCAGTTCTTC.

The chain combines TRBV4-2 with TRBJ1-1; 7 nucleotides agree with TRBD1. Unmatched junction bases numbered 2, after V lost 0 bases and J lost 1 base. This CDR3 is built from 15 residues. CDR1 is LGHNA, CDR2 YNFKEQ, per germline. The CDR3 nucleotides read TGTGCCAGCAGCCAAGAGACAGGGCAGAACACTGAAGCTTTCTTT. This codes for CASSQETGQNTEAFF.

The rearrangement uses TRBV28 and TRBJ2-1, with a weak D call TRBD1 (5 bases). The CDR3 contains 11 residues. The germline CDR1 and CDR2 sequences are MDHEN and SYDVKM. Trimming took 7 bases from V and 8 from J, leaving 9 bases between them. The CDR3, as DNA: TGTGCCAGCACCATAGGGGATGAGCAGTTCTTC. Its translation is CASTIGDEQFF.

This clone came up once. V and J are TRBV28 and TRBJ2-6, with D possibly called TRBD1 or TRBD2 (6 bases each). The germline CDR1 and CDR2 sequences are MDHEN and SYDVKM. The length of the CDR3 is 16 residues. V lost 3 bases and J 0 bases, leaving 9 bases between the germline ends. The CDR3 spells CASSLGGGSGANVLTF. CDR3 bases: TGTGCCAGCAGTTTGGGGGGCGGCTCTGGGGCCAACGTCCTGACTTTC.

This chain joins TRBV19 and TRBJ2-4, with 9 nucleotides matching TRBD2. The trim removed 5 bases at V and 7 bases at J, leaving 15 bases unmatched. This CDR3 contains 17 residues. CDR1 is LNHDA, CDR2 SQIVND, per germline (reference sequence). In nucleotides, the CDR3 is TGTGCCAGTAGTGGACCTAGTCGGCGGGAGGGCCTGAACATTCAGTACTTC. This codes for CASSGPSRREGLNIQYF.

The rearrangement joins TRBV2 to TRBJ2-6, with no clear D. The CDR3 runs 15 residues. Germline V gene lookup returns CDR1 SNHLY and CDR2 FYNNEI. V was shortened by 7 bases and J by 4 bases, with 14 bases between the two germline ends. CDR3 bases: TGTGCCAGCACCCAGGCGAGAGGCGGGGCCAACGTCCTGACTTTC. This sequence encodes CASTQARGGANVLTF.

The chain carries TRBV2 and TRBJ1-2; perhaps TRBD1 as D (5 bases). The CDR3 is 14 amino acids. Germline assignment: CDR1 SNHLY and CDR2 FYNNEI. With 8 bases removed from V and 7 bases from J, the gap between germline ends came to 20 bases. This CDR3 is CASWIPGRNSGYTF. The CDR3 bases are TGTGCCAGCTGGATTCCGGGACGGAATAGTGGCTACACCTTC.

The chain is built from TRBV27 and TRBJ2-7, with TRBD2 matching 7 bases. Germline CDR1 is MNHEY and CDR2 is SMNVEV (reference sequence). The CDR3 sequence is 15 residues long. V shed 5 bases, J shed 5 bases, and the junction held 12 bases outside the gene matches. CDR3 sequence reads: CASSLLGEGNHEQYF. CDR3 sequence (DNA): TGTGCCAGCAGTCTACTCGGGGAGGGGAATCACGAGCAGTACTTC.

The chain carries TRBV30 and TRBJ1-2; TRBD1 aligns across 7 bases. CDR1 and CDR2 from the germline V gene are GTSNPN and SVGIG (reference sequence). The V and J ends lost 5 bases and 6 bases, in that order; junction bases with no gene match: 6. The CDR3 runs 12 residues. DNA for the CDR3: TGTGCCTGGTCCCGACAGGGAGATGGCTACACCTTC. As protein: CAWSRQGDGYTF.

This clone was recorded a few times. J is TRBJ2-2 and V is TRBV27; TRBD1 matches 10 bases. Per germline, CDR1 MNHEY and CDR2 SMNVEV (reference sequence). The CDR3 loop spans 15 amino acids. V shed 2 bases and J 5 bases; nucleotides not matched to a gene: 2. The CDR3, as DNA: TGTGCCAGCAGTTTACAGGGACAGGGGACCGGGGAGCTGTTTTTT. Protein sequence: CASSLQGQGTGELFF.

The CDR3 here is CASSLGLGTGVRETQYF. CDR3 nucleotide sequence: TGTGCCAGCAGTTTAGGCCTTGGGACAGGGGTGAGAGAGACCCAGTACTTC. This chain uses TRBV27 with TRBJ2-5; 10 positions match TRBD1. V was clipped by 2 bases and J by 4 bases; unmatched bases: 10. CDR1 MNHEY and CDR2 SMNVEV come from the germline V gene (reference sequence). The CDR3 spans 17 residues.

The V gene is TRBV28, the J gene TRBJ1-2, with TRBD1 matching 10 bases. There are 15 residues in the CDR3. V lost 6 bases and J lost 5; bases outside the gene matches: 9. Per germline, CDR1 MDHEN and CDR2 SYDVKM. The CDR3 loop reads CASRRQGALRYGYTF. The CDR3, as DNA: TGTGCCAGCAGGAGACAGGGGGCGCTCCGTTATGGCTACACCTTC.

This clone is termed medium-sized (0.01 to 0.1%). This rearrangement joins TRBV7-9 to TRBJ1-6; weak D call: TRBD1 (5 bases). The V gene's germline CDR1 is SEHNR and CDR2 FQNEAQ (reference sequence). Trimming took 0 bases from V and 6 from J, leaving 9 bases between them. CDR3 length: 15 residues. The DNA for the CDR3 is TGTGCCAGCAGCTTAGCAGGGGTAGCTAATTCACCCCTCCACTTT. Its translation is CASSLAGVANSPLHF. Full variable domain (missing parts from reference TRBV7-9 and TRBJ1-6): DTGVSQNPRHKITKRGQNVTFRCDPISEHNRLYWYRQTLGQGPEFLTYFQNEAQLEKSRLLSDRFSAERPKGSFSTLEIQRTEQGDSAMYLCASSLAGVANSPLHFGNGTRLTVT.

The chain carries TRBV14 and TRBJ1-4, with TRBD1 identical over 9 bases. The CDR3 totals 16 residues. Germline V gene sequence: CDR1 SGHDN, CDR2 FVKESK. V was clipped by 4 bases and J by 2 bases; unmatched bases: 5. CDR3 nucleotide sequence: TGTGCCAGCAGCCTTCGGACAGGGGTGACTAATGAAAAACTGTTTTTT. Its protein is CASSLRTGVTNEKLFF.

This clone was counted between two and nine times. The chain recombines TRBV6-1 with TRBJ1-3; D is unclear. The germline V and J ends were trimmed by 2 bases and 3 bases, with 17 bases remaining between them. The germline CDR1 and CDR2 sequences are MNHNS and SASEGT. The CDR3 consists of 17 residues. The CDR3 DNA is TGTGCCAGCAGTGAATCCACGCTTATGGGCTATGGAAACACCATATATTTT. Translating it yields CASSESTLMGYGNTIYF.

The chain employs TRBV28 and TRBJ1-5; D may be TRBD1 (5 bases). The CDR3 is 15 residues long. Germline CDR1 MDHEN, CDR2 SYDVKM. The V end lost 5 bases, the J end lost 9 bases, and 20 bases lay between the germline ends. The CDR3: CASSGTGGGDRPQHF. The DNA for the CDR3 is TGTGCCAGCAGTGGGACCGGGGGTGGGGATCGGCCCCAGCATTTT.

This sequence joins TRBV19 and TRBJ1-4; TRBD1 matches at 7 bases. Germline CDR1 LNHDA, CDR2 SQIVND (reference sequence). This CDR3 spans 14 amino acids. The junction had 7 bases not matched to a gene; V was cut back by 5 bases and J by 7 bases. CDR3 region: CASSSRQGGEKLFF. For the CDR3, the DNA is TGTGCCAGTAGTTCCCGACAGGGAGGTGAAAAACTGTTTTTT.

This clone was seen only a few times. This CDR3 is also generated by other DNA sequences in the sample. The chain is built from TRBV30 and TRBJ1-1, with unresolved D. The length of the CDR3 is 11 residues. Looked up from germline, CDR1 is GTSNPN and CDR2 is SVGIG (reference sequence). V was trimmed by 4 bases and J by 5 bases, leaving 8 bases between them. Here the CDR3 reads CAWIRRTEAFF. CDR3 bases: TGTGCCTGGATTCGGAGGACTGAAGCTTTCTTT.

The chain couples TRBV11-2 to TRBJ2-7; possibly TRBD2 for D (6 bases). Germline loops: CDR1 SGHAT, CDR2 FQNNGV. This CDR3 has 13 residues. The V end lost 1 base, the J end lost 4 bases, and 8 bases lay between the germline ends. Here the CDR3 reads CASSLGTIYEQYF. The DNA for the CDR3 is TGTGCCAGCAGCTTAGGGACTATTTACGAGCAGTACTTC.

The chain couples TRBV5-1 to TRBJ1-2; possible D gene TRBD1, 6 bases. The CDR3 totals 14 residues. V was cut by 0 bases and J by 4 bases, with 10 bases left in between. The germline CDR1 and CDR2 sequences are SGHRS and YFSETQ. In DNA, the CDR3 is TGCGCCAGCAGCTTGGATACAGGGTCCTATGGCTACACCTTC. Translation: CASSLDTGSYGYTF.

The V and J genes are TRBV14 and TRBJ1-1; no firm D call. The CDR3 is made up of 12 amino acids. Germline loops: CDR1 SGHDN, CDR2 FVKESK. Trimming pared 8 bases from V and 6 bases from J, leaving 13 bases between. CDR3 coding DNA: TGTGCCAGCTCCCGAGGGTACGCTGAAGCTTTCTTT. Translated, it gives CASSRGYAEAFF.